This passage covers 21 T cell receptor beta chains from one sample sequenced in a study of Graves' ophthalmopathy and Graves' hyperthyroidism. RNA transcripts yielded amplified TCR beta CDR3 regions. First-round RT-PCR used HTBI primers; second-round multiplex PCR followed. TCRdb re-called the multiplex PCR reads through MiXCR, storing one row per CDR3 protein. The data contain 40,000 to 50,000 distinct CDR3 sequences, more than 45% of them singletons. Sequencing was done on a sample of peripheral blood. All receptors derive from an adult man with Graves' ophthalmopathy.

This clonotype was found a few times. The chain carries TRBV2 and TRBJ1-5, with 8 bases matching TRBD1. The CDR3 length is 13 residues. Germline trimming cut 9 bases from V and 5 bases from J; bases unmatched to any gene: 6. The germline CDR1 and CDR2 sequences are SNHLY and FYNNEI. CDR3 sequence (DNA): TGTGCCAGAGGACAGGGTACGGATCAGCCCCAGCATTTT. It translates to CARGQGTDQPQHF.

This chain connects TRBV7-2 to TRBJ1-6; no clear D. V lost 5 bases, J lost 9 bases, and 2 bases lay in between. CDR1 SGHTA and CDR2 FQGNSA come from the germline V gene. CDR3 length equals 10 residues. CDR3 sequence reads: CASSPSPLHF. The CDR3, as DNA: TGTGCCAGCAGCCCTTCACCCCTCCACTTT.

With respect to this clonotype: An end of the junction differs from the germline gene, which may be a read error. J is TRBJ2-3 and V is TRBV20-1; the match to TRBD2 covers 9 bases. This CDR3 is 16 amino acids long. Germline CDR1 is DFQATT and CDR2 is SNEGSKA (reference sequence). The CDR3: CSATRGARGRVRYAVF. CDR3 DNA sequence: TGCAGTGCTACCCGGGGGGCGCGCGGGAGGGTGAGATACGCAGTATTT.

This sequence joins TRBV25-1 and TRBJ2-7; D possibly corresponds to TRBD2 (5 bases). The CDR3 is 13 amino acids. The germline V gene has CDR1 MGHDK and CDR2 SYGVNS. Trimming stripped 10 bases from V and 0 bases from J, with 13 bases between. DNA of the CDR3: TGTGCCACGAGCGGCGGAAGCTCCTACGAGCAGTACGTC. Translation: CATSGGSSYEQYV.

The sample holds a few counts of this clonotype. The rearrangement uses TRBV19 and TRBJ1-5; the D is unclear. Germline V gene lookup returns CDR1 LNHDA and CDR2 SQIVND (reference sequence). The V end lost 8 bases, the J end lost 4 bases, and 15 bases lay between the germline ends. The CDR3 loop spans 14 amino acids. The CDR3 protein is CASGFLGNNQPQHF. The DNA for the CDR3 is TGTGCCAGTGGATTCTTGGGAAATAATCAGCCCCAGCATTTT.

V usage is TRBV5-6 and J usage is TRBJ2-7; 8 nucleotides align to TRBD1. Germline lookup yields CDR1 SGHDT and CDR2 YYEEEE. V lost 4 bases and J lost 7; bases outside the gene matches: 7. The CDR3 spans 13 residues. CDR3 DNA sequence: TGTGCCAGCAGCAAGGACAGGGCAGGGGAGCAGTACTTC. As protein: CASSKDRAGEQYF.

On this clonotype: Since a much larger clone is just one base distant, this may be a read error. The rearrangement joins TRBV3-1 to TRBJ2-5; D might be TRBD1 (5 bases). Germline V gene sequence: CDR1 LGHDT, CDR2 YNNKEL (reference sequence). The CDR3 contains 14 residues. In DNA, the CDR3 is TGTGTCAGCAGCCAGGGATGGATACAAGAGACCCAGTACTTC. This codes for CVSSQGWIQETQYF.

In the case of this clonotype: A read error may be the cause here, since a much bigger clone is one base away. The genes are TRBV12-3 or TRBV12-4 and TRBJ1-1; D ambiguous. Trimming stripped 5 bases from V and 1 base from J, with 8 bases between. The CDR3 has 13 amino acids. The CDR3 DNA reads as TGTGCCAGCAGTGTAAAGAGGAACACTGAAGCTTTCTTT. This sequence encodes CASSVKRNTEAFF.

The chain carries TRBV20-1 and TRBJ2-1; D call uncertain. Germline V gene lookup returns CDR1 DFQATT and CDR2 SNEGSKA (reference sequence). The CDR3 contains 17 residues. The ends were cut back, 3 bases at V and 0 bases at J, with 18 bases in the middle. The CDR3 coding sequence is TGCAGTGCTAGTCATCGAGCCGCGAGCAGCTCCTACAATGAGCAGTTCTTC. As protein: CSASHRAASSSYNEQFF.

This clonotype was detected ten times or more. This chain links TRBV6-1 with TRBJ1-1; no reliable D call. The germline CDR1 and CDR2 sequences are MNHNS and SASEGT. Trimming cost V 2 bases and J 6 bases, with 10 bases left between them. The CDR3 spans 13 residues. The CDR3 nucleotides are TGTGCCAGCAGTGAAACTTTCGGATCTGAAGCTTTCTTT. Protein sequence: CASSETFGSEAFF.

The table lists this clonotype with many counts. This chain uses TRBV5-1 with TRBJ2-7; the D is unclear. Germline CDR1 and CDR2: SGHRS and YFSETQ. Between the trimmed V and J ends, which lost 0 bases and 6 bases, there was a span of 10 bases. CDR3 size: 13 residues. The DNA of the CDR3 is TGCGCCAGCAGCTTGGCGATCGGCTTCGAGCAGTACTTC. Amino acids: CASSLAIGFEQYF.

The chain combines TRBV9 with TRBJ2-3; D may be TRBD1 (6 bases). V was trimmed by 4 bases and J by 5 bases, leaving 14 bases between them. Per germline, CDR1 SGDLS and CDR2 YYNGEE. This CDR3 is built from 14 residues. The CDR3: CASSQGQSKDTQYF. The CDR3 region has the DNA TGTGCCAGCAGCCAGGGACAATCGAAAGATACGCAGTATTTT.

Judged by abundance, this clonotype is medium-sized. The chain joins TRBV7-9 to TRBJ1-2; D not resolved. The germline gives CDR1 SEHNR, CDR2 FQNEAQ (reference sequence). The length of the CDR3 is 14 residues. V shed 5 bases and J shed 4 bases, with 14 bases lying between them. The CDR3 nucleotides read TGTGCCAGCAGCCTGACCGTAGATGGCTATGGCTACACCTTC. As protein: CASSLTVDGYGYTF.

The rearrangement uses TRBV10-3 and TRBJ2-7; D is unclear. Deletions cut 2 bases from V and 0 bases from J, with 5 bases between. This CDR3 comprises 13 residues. Germline CDR1 is ENHRY and CDR2 is SYGVKD. CDR3 region: CAISEASSYEQYF. The DNA for the CDR3 is TGTGCCATCAGTGAGGCTAGCTCCTACGAGCAGTACTTC.

The table lists this clonotype with many counts. The genes are TRBV6-1 and TRBJ2-2; 9 bases map to TRBD2. Unmatched junction bases numbered 9, after V lost 6 bases and J lost 7 bases. The CDR3 is made up of 15 amino acids. The germline V gene has CDR1 MNHNS and CDR2 SASEGT. CDR3 sequence: CASRGAGGGIGELFF. Written as DNA, the CDR3 is TGTGCCAGCAGGGGAGCGGGAGGTGGGATCGGGGAGCTGTTTTTT.

This clonotype was picked up many times. The genes are TRBV6-1 and TRBJ1-1; maybe TRBD1 (6 bases). This CDR3 contains 13 residues. From germline, CDR1 is MNHNS and CDR2 SASEGT. V was cut by 9 bases and J by 6 bases, with 17 bases left in between. As DNA, the CDR3 is TGTGCCAGTGGTCACGGGGGGCTCTCTGAAGCTTTCTTT. Translating it yields CASGHGGLSEAFF.

This clonotype was seen repeatedly, ten times or more. The chain couples TRBV18 to TRBJ2-7; 10 nucleotides align to TRBD2. CDR3 length: 13 residues. The V and J ends lost 0 bases and 7 bases, in that order; junction bases with no gene match: 0. Germline lookup yields CDR1 KGHSH and CDR2 LQKENI. CDR3 region: CASSPPSGREQYF. The CDR3 DNA reads TGTGCCAGCTCACCACCTAGCGGGAGGGAGCAGTACTTC.

This clonotype was counted a few times. V is TRBV28 and J is TRBJ2-7; the match to TRBD2 covers 7 bases. Unmatched junction bases numbered 12, after V lost 6 bases and J lost 7 bases. The germline gives CDR1 MDHEN, CDR2 SYDVKM. There are 14 residues in the CDR3. DNA for the CDR3: TGTGCCAGCAGGCCGGGGGGTGTAGTGGGGGAGCAGTACTTC. Translating it yields CASRPGGVVGEQYF.

The chain couples TRBV20-1 to TRBJ2-7; 9 bases agree with TRBD1. This CDR3 is built from 14 residues. CDR1 and CDR2 (germline): DFQATT, SNEGSKA (reference sequence). V gave up 5 bases and J gave up 2 bases; unmatched junction bases: 7. In nucleotides, the CDR3 is TGCAGTGCTCTAGCCGGGACAGGGACCTACGAGCAGTACTTC. It is translated as CSALAGTGTYEQYF.

The genes are TRBV7-8 and TRBJ1-2; no definite D call. This CDR3 is built from 12 residues. V was pared by 3 bases and J by 8 bases, with 10 bases between. Germline CDR1 is SGHVS and CDR2 is FQNEAQ. CDR3 loop: CASSFHQRGYTF. The DNA for the CDR3 is TGTGCCAGCAGCTTCCATCAGAGGGGCTACACCTTC. Full variable domain (outside the CDR3, taken from reference TRBV7-8 and TRBJ1-2): GAGVSQSPRYKVAKRGQDVALRCDPISGHVSLFWYQQALGQGPEFLTYFQNEAQLDKSGLPSDRFFAERPEGSVSTLKIQRTQQEDSAVYLCASSFHQRGYTFGSGTRLTVV.

This chain joins TRBV6-4 and TRBJ2-1, with D unclear. Trimming removed 4 bases at V and 9 bases at J, with 16 bases between. Germline V gene lookup returns CDR1 MRHNA and CDR2 SNTAGT. The CDR3 loop spans 14 amino acids. CDR3 DNA sequence: TGTGCCAGCAGTGTCAAGGGCCGCGATGGTGAGCAGTTCTTC. Translating it yields CASSVKGRDGEQFF.